The 9 T cell receptor beta chains below all came from one sample that was sequenced in a study of identical twins. TCRdb analysed the 5' RACE reads with MiXCR anew, one entry per CDR3 protein. The sample has fewer than 550,000 distinct CDR3 sequences, about 15% seen once; the top ten hold 0.44%. The data also belong to a second study, concerning yellow fever vaccine responses in identical twins.

Sequencing was carried out using CD4+ T cells sorted from blood. These receptor sequences come from a woman aged 18-29 years in good health.

In this sample, this clonotype turned up a few times. The chain employs TRBV7-3 and TRBJ2-3, with D possibly being TRBD1 (6 bases). Germline assignment: CDR1 SGHTA and CDR2 FQGTGA. The CDR3 has 14 residues. Trimming took off 5 bases at V and 0 bases at J, with 9 bases between the two ends. The CDR3, as DNA: TGTGCCAGCAGCAAGACAGGCAGCACAGATACGCAGTATTTT. Translating it yields CASSKTGSTDTQYF.

Only a few counts were recorded for this clonotype. The J gene is TRBJ2-1, the V gene TRBV12-3 or TRBV12-4, with 11 bases lining up with TRBD1. Losses at the gene ends were 5 bases for V and 5 bases for J; bases not matched to a gene: 5. The CDR3 is 15 amino acids. Here the CDR3 reads CASSGQGAGDNEQFF. DNA of the CDR3: TGTGCCAGCAGTGGACAGGGGGCGGGAGACAATGAGCAGTTCTTC.

V gene TRBV27 combines with J gene TRBJ2-2; TRBD1 matches 9 bases. After removal of 3 bases from V and 4 bases from J, the junction contained 6 bases not matched to a gene. The CDR3 spans 16 residues. CDR1 MNHEY and CDR2 SMNVEV come from the germline V gene (reference sequence). The CDR3 bases are TGTGCCAGCAGTTTTTACGGGACAGGGATCACCGGGGAGCTGTTTTTT. It translates to CASSFYGTGITGELFF.

This clonotype was counted only a few times. The chain couples TRBV11-3 to TRBJ1-1; D is possibly TRBD1 (5 bases). CDR1 and CDR2 (germline): SGHNT, YENEEA. The CDR3 is 17 amino acids. Trimming stripped 5 bases from V and 0 bases from J, with 19 bases between. CDR3 loop: CASSPPEGWGVNTEAFF. CDR3 DNA sequence: TGTGCCAGCAGCCCGCCGGAGGGGTGGGGGGTGAACACTGAAGCTTTCTTT.

This clonotype showed up just a few times. The gene calls are TRBV10-3 and TRBJ2-7, with TRBD2 matching over 8 bases. With V trimmed by 4 bases and J by 4 bases, 12 bases remained unmatched. Germline V gene data show CDR1 as ENHRY and CDR2 as SYGVKD. The CDR3 has 16 amino acids. The CDR3: CAISGATSELTYEQYF. The CDR3 nucleotides are TGTGCCATCAGTGGCGCGACTAGCGAATTAACGTACGAGCAGTACTTC.

V and J are TRBV6-2 or TRBV6-3 and TRBJ1-2; TRBD1 is a possible D gene (6 bases). The germline V gene encodes CDR1 MNHEY and CDR2 SVGEGT. The V gene lost 6 bases and the J gene lost 2 bases, with 31 bases spanning the gap. The CDR3 totals 20 residues. In nucleotides, the CDR3 is TGTGCCAGCAGCAAACTCGTCGGGGCGGGACAAAAAGGGAAAAACTATGGCTACACCTTC. It specifies CASSKLVGAGQKGKNYGYTF.

The rearrangement uses TRBV12-3 or TRBV12-4 and TRBJ2-1; 11 bases map to TRBD2. J lost 8 bases, V lost 6 bases, and 12 bases had no gene match. The CDR3 is 16 amino acids. The CDR3 region is CASSLLTSGRKDEQFF. As DNA, the CDR3 is TGTGCCAGCAGCCTACTCACTAGCGGGAGAAAGGATGAGCAGTTCTTC.

The chain recombines TRBV5-1 with TRBJ2-3; 8 bases fit TRBD2. Germline assignment: CDR1 SGHRS and CDR2 YFSETQ. The CDR3 length is 16 residues. Trimming took 2 bases from V and 4 from J; bases not matched to a gene: 9. The CDR3 is CASSFGGGPVADTQYF. In DNA form, the CDR3 reads TGCGCCAGCAGCTTCGGGGGGGGGCCAGTGGCAGATACGCAGTATTTT.

The genes are TRBV11-2 and TRBJ2-7; D unclear. The V gene lost 2 bases and the J gene lost 6 bases, with 20 bases spanning the gap. Germline CDR1 SGHAT, CDR2 FQNNGV. The CDR3 loop spans 16 amino acids. CDR3 amino acids: CASSLTTLSVFCEQYV. As DNA, the CDR3 is TGTGCCAGCAGCTTAACCACGTTGTCTGTCTTCTGCGAGCAGTACGTC.